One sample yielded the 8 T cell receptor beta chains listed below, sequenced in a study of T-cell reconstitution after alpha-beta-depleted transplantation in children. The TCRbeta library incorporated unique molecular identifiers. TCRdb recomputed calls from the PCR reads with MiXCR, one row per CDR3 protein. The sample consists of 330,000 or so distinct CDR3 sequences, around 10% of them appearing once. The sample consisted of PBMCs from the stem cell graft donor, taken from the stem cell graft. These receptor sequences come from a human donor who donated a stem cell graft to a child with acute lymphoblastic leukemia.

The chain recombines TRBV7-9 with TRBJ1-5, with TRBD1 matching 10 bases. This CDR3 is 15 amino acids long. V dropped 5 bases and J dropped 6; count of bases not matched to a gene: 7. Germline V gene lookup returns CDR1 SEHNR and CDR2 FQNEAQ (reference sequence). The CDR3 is CASSETGGDVQPQHF. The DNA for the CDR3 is TGTGCCAGCAGCGAGACAGGGGGCGATGTTCAGCCCCAGCATTTT.

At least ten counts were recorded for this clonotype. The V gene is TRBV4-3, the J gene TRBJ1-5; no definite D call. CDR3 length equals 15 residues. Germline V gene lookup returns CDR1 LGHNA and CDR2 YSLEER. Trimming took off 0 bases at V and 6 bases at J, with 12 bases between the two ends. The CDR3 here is CASSQDIGLGQPQHF. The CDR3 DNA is TGCGCCAGCAGCCAAGATATAGGGCTGGGTCAGCCCCAGCATTTT.

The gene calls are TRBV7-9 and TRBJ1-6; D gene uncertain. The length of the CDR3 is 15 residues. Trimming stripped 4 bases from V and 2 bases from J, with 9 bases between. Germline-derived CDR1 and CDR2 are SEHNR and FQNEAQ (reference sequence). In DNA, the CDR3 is TGTGCCAGCAGCTCCGGGGAGACCTATAATTCACCCCTCCACTTT. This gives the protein CASSSGETYNSPLHF.

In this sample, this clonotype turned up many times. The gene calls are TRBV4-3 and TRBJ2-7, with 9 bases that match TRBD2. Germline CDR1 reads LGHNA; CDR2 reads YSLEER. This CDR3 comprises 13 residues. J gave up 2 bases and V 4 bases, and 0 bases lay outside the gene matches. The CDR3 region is CASSPSGAYEQYF. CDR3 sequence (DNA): TGCGCCAGCAGCCCTAGCGGGGCCTACGAGCAGTACTTC.

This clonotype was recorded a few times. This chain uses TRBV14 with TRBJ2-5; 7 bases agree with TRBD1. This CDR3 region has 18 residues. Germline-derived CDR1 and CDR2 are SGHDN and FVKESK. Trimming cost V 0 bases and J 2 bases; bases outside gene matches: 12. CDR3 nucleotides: TGTGCCAGCAGCCAAGATTGGGGAGTGACAGGGATGCAAGAGACCCAGTACTTC. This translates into CASSQDWGVTGMQETQYF. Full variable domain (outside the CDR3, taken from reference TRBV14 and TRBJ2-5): EAGVTQFPSHSVIEKGQTVTLRCDPISGHDNLYWYRRVMGKEIKFLLHFVKESKQDESGMPNNRFLAERTGGTYSTLKVQPAELEDSGVYFCASSQDWGVTGMQETQYFGPGTRLLVL.

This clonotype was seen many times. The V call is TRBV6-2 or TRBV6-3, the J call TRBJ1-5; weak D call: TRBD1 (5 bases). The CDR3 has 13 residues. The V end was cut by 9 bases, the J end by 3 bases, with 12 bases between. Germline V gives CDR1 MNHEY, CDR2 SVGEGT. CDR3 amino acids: CASRNGHNQPQHF. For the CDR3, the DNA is TGTGCCAGTAGGAACGGACACAATCAGCCCCAGCATTTT.

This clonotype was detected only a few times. The CDR3, as DNA: TGTGCCAGCAGCGTAGAGTGGCTAGCGGAAGCCTACAATGAGCAGTTCTTC. The encoded protein is CASSVEWLAEAYNEQFF. The J gene is TRBJ2-1, the V gene TRBV9; 7 nucleotides match TRBD2. CDR3 length: 17 amino acids. Per the germline V gene, CDR1 is SGDLS and CDR2 is YYNGEE. The junction had 8 bases not matched to a gene; V was cut back by 0 bases and J by 2 bases. The full variable domain, rest sourced from reference TRBV9 and TRBJ2-1, is DSGVTQTPKHLITATGQRVTLRCSPRSGDLSVYWYQQSLDQGLQFLIQYYNGEERAKGNILERFSAQQFPDLHSELNLSSLELGDSALYFCASSVEWLAEAYNEQFFGPGTRLTVL.

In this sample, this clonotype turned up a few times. CDR3: CASSQVLRAEQYF. The CDR3, as DNA: TGCGCCAGCAGCCAAGTGCTCCGCGCGGAGCAGTACTTC. The chain carries TRBV4-1 and TRBJ2-7; D gene unclear. Deletions cut 1 base from V and 7 bases from J, with 11 bases between. Per germline, CDR1 MGHRA and CDR2 YSYEKL. CDR3 length equals 13 residues.